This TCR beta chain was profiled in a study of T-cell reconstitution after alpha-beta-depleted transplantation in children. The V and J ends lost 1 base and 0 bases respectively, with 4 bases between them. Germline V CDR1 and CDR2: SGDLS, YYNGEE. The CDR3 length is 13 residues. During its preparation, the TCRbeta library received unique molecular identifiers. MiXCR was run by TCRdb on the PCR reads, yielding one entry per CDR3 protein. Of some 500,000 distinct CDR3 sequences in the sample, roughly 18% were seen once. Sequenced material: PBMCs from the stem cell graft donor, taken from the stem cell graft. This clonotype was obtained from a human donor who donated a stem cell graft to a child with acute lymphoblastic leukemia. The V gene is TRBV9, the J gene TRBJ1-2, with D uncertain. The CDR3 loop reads CASSVSTNYGYTF. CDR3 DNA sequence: TGTGCCAGCAGCGTATCCACTAACTATGGCTACACCTTC.